The T cell receptor beta chain under discussion was sequenced for a study of cytotoxic CD8 clonotypes in ibrutinib-treated CLL. The study, taken as a whole, reports: Pretreatment clonality was elevated relative to age-matched healthy donors and paralleled circulating CD8+ T-cell counts.

Germline assignment: CDR1 MDHEN and CDR2 SYDVKM. This CDR3 spans 16 amino acids. V was clipped by 6 bases and J by 7 bases; unmatched bases: 17. PBMCs that had been cryopreserved were the source of 2 to 2.5 micrograms of genomic DNA for TCR beta libraries. Profiling relied on immunoSEQ multiplex PCR, and the TCRdb table lists in-frame clones only, not all of them. The sample carries about 200,000 clones, about four fifths recorded once. As regards this clone: The antigen remains undetermined.

The chain carries TRBV28 and TRBJ2-7; 8 bases agree with TRBD2. The sequence derives from a human donor with chronic lymphocytic leukemia. Sequences were derived from PBMCs, sampled after 12 months of ibrutinib treatment. CDR3 sequence: CASRLGGAGTSVEQYF. The CDR3 nucleotides read TGTGCCAGCAGACTCGGGGGGGCGGGAACCAGTGTAGAGCAGTACTTC.